This TCR beta chain was found in a study of T-cell reconstitution after alpha-beta-depleted transplantation in children. Study-wide results and limits: Where alpha-beta T cells came from about two months after transplant was reportedly several hundred expanded graft clones. At one year after transplant, newly produced T cells mostly accounted for T-cell counts and diversity.

Library preparation (for TCRbeta) was performed with unique molecular identifiers. Via MiXCR, TCRdb re-called the PCR reads, giving one row per CDR3 protein. The table lists under 750,000 distinct CDR3 sequences, roughly 23% of them singletons. This clonotype was observed a handful of times. Its antigen remains unknown. The V end was cut by 7 bases, the J end by 1 base, with 13 bases between. The germline V gene has CDR1 SQVTM and CDR2 ANQGSEA. This CDR3 is 13 amino acids long. The clonotype was recovered from a boy younger than two who had a stem cell transplant for acute myeloid leukemia, so the T cells may come from the graft donor. V and J are TRBV29-1 and TRBJ1-1, with no clear D. The input for sequencing was PBMCs, mostly from graft donor cells, taken 360 days after TCRalphabeta/CD19-depleted stem cell transplant. The CDR3: CSARGRTNTEAFF. In DNA form, the CDR3 reads TGCAGCGCAAGAGGACGGACGAACACTGAAGCTTTCTTT.